A single sample is the source of the 9 T cell receptor beta chains below, sequenced in a study of blood T cell repertoires in COVID-19. Data came from immunoSEQ multiplex PCR; TCRdb stores just in-frame clones and leaves some out. The sample lists about 180,000 clones, 80% to 85% occurring once. Sequences were obtained from peripheral blood. All receptors come from an elderly woman with COVID-19, enrolled during active disease.

The CDR3 spells CASSLGRGEKLFF. CDR3 in DNA: TGTGCCAGCAGCTTGGGCCGGGGTGAAAAACTGTTTTTT. The chain couples TRBV7-8 to TRBJ1-4, with D uncertain. There are 13 residues in the CDR3. The ends were cut back, 3 bases at V and 7 bases at J, with 9 bases in the middle. The V gene's germline CDR1 is SGHVS and CDR2 FQNEAQ.

As DNA, the CDR3 is TGTGCCAGCAGTGTCGTCCTAGACAGCTACGAGCAGTACTTC. This gives the protein CASSVVLDSYEQYF. The chain recombines TRBV2 with TRBJ2-7; possibly TRBD1 for D (5 bases). CDR3 size: 14 residues. Germline assignment: CDR1 SNHLY and CDR2 FYNNEI. Deletions cut 4 bases from V and 3 bases from J, with 13 bases between.

This chain links TRBV20-1 with TRBJ1-2; 8 bases agree with TRBD1. CDR1 is DFQATT, CDR2 SNEGSKA, per germline (reference sequence). CDR3 length equals 16 residues. The junction had 14 bases not matched to a gene; V was cut back by 3 bases and J by 5 bases. The CDR3 DNA reads TGCAGTGCTAGTCGCCGGGACAGGTTGTTGGAGTATGGCTACACCTTC. Residues: CSASRRDRLLEYGYTF.

The chain joins TRBV30 to TRBJ2-7; the D gene is possibly TRBD2 (5 bases). CDR1 is GTSNPN and CDR2 is SVGIG in the germline V gene (reference sequence). Trimming shortened V by 7 bases and J by 3 bases, and 22 bases separated the two germline ends. This CDR3 is built from 15 residues. CDR3 residues: CAFLRAEQGGYEQYF. The CDR3 bases are TGTGCCTTCCTACGTGCGGAACAAGGAGGCTACGAGCAGTACTTC.

This chain joins TRBV5-1 and TRBJ1-4; 7 bases align to TRBD1. This CDR3 spans 16 amino acids. Germline V CDR1 and CDR2: SGHRS, YFSETQ. V gave up 3 bases and J gave up 5 bases; unmatched junction bases: 10. The CDR3 reads CASSYRPGQQNEKLFF. In DNA, the CDR3 is TGCGCCAGCAGCTATAGGCCGGGACAGCAGAATGAAAAACTGTTTTTT.

The chain couples TRBV7-3 to TRBJ2-7; a possible D gene is TRBD1 (6 bases). Trimming pared 4 bases from V and 6 bases from J, leaving 10 bases between. This CDR3 contains 12 residues. The V gene's germline CDR1 is SGHTA and CDR2 FQGTGA. The CDR3 sequence: CASSSGQGEQYF. As DNA, the CDR3 is TGTGCCAGCAGCTCGGGACAAGGCGAGCAGTACTTC.

The chain employs TRBV7-8 and TRBJ2-5; 14 bases match TRBD2. V trimming: 3 bases; J trimming: 5 bases; junction bases outside the gene matches: 8. CDR1 and CDR2 from the germline V gene are SGHVS and FQNEAQ. The CDR3 sequence is 17 residues long. In DNA, the CDR3 is TGTGCCAGCAGCTTCTCCGGGACTAGCGGGGGACGGGAGACCCAGTACTTC. Translated, it gives CASSFSGTSGGRETQYF.

This clone appeared once. The chain couples TRBV5-8 to TRBJ1-2; 7 bases agree with TRBD1. CDR3 length: 14 amino acids. J was trimmed by 7 bases and V by 5 bases; bases with no gene match: 11. Germline loops: CDR1 SGHTS, CDR2 YDEGEE. CDR3 region: CASRRNRGSSGYTF. In DNA, the CDR3 is TGTGCCAGCAGACGGAACAGGGGATCGAGTGGCTACACCTTC.

The chain combines TRBV6-5 with TRBJ1-5; maybe TRBD1 (5 bases). V was clipped by 6 bases and J by 5 bases, with 17 bases between them. This CDR3 region has 15 residues. CDR1 and CDR2 (germline): MNHEY, SVGAGI. The CDR3 loop is CASSQGVVFHQPQHF. The CDR3 DNA reads TGTGCCAGCAGCCAGGGTGTGGTTTTTCATCAGCCCCAGCATTTT.